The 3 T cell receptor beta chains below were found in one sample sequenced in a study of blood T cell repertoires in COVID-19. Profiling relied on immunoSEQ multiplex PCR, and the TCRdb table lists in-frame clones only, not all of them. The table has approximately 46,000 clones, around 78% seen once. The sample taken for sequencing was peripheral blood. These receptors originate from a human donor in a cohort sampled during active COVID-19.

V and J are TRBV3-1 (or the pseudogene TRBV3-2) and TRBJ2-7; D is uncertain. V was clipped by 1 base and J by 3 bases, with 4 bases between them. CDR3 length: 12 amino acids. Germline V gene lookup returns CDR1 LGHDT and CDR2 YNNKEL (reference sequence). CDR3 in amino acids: CASSQASYEQYF. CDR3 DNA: TGTGCCAGCAGCCAAGCTAGCTACGAGCAGTACTTC.

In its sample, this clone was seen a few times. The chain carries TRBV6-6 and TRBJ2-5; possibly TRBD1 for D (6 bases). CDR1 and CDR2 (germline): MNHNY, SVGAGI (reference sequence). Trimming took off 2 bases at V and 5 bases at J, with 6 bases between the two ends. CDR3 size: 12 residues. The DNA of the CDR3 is TGTGCCAGCAGTTACCAGGGGGAGACCCAGTACTTC. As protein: CASSYQGETQYF.

The CDR3 reads CASSLYGGTDFSNQPQHF. The CDR3 DNA reads as TGTGCCAGCAGTTTATATGGTGGGACAGATTTTAGCAATCAGCCCCAGCATTTT. The V and J genes are TRBV28 and TRBJ1-5, with TRBD1 matching 7 bases. CDR3 size: 18 residues. From germline, CDR1 is MDHEN and CDR2 SYDVKM. Losses at the gene ends were 1 base for V and 0 bases for J; bases not matched to a gene: 9.